The 21 T cell receptor beta chains presented below share a single source sample, sequenced in a study of vaccination and CD4 T cells after COVID-19. Cultured CD4+ T-cell DNA underwent Oncomine TCR Beta short-read sequencing. A single record per CDR3 protein comes from TCRdb applying MiXCR to the PCR reads. Of roughly 19,000 distinct CDR3 sequences in the sample, more than 55% were seen once. Treatment denoted: approximately 9-day PBMC culture with coronavirus spike peptide pools or control peptides (ViraFEST assay). No antigen is known for these receptors. This material consisted of CD4+ T cells from blood, cultured in vitro, taken before SARS-CoV-2 vaccination. The receptor source for this set is a human donor who had recovered from COVID-19.

The CDR3 loop reads CASSPGRRQETQYF. In DNA form, the CDR3 reads TGCGCCAGCAGCCCAGGGCGGCGACAAGAGACCCAGTACTTC. The chain carries TRBV10-1 and TRBJ2-5, with D possibly matching TRBD1 (5 bases). Germline assignment: CDR1 WNHNN and CDR2 SYGVQD (reference sequence). V was cut by 6 bases and J by 2 bases, with 13 bases left in between. CDR3 size: 14 residues.

The chain combines TRBV6-2 or TRBV6-3 with TRBJ1-1, with D hard to call. V gave up 6 bases and J gave up 0 bases, with 11 bases separating them. The germline gives CDR1 MNHEY, CDR2 SVGEGT. The CDR3 spans 14 residues. CDR3 sequence reads: CASRRKRMNTEAFF. The CDR3 DNA reads TGTGCCAGCAGGCGAAAGCGGATGAACACTGAAGCTTTCTTT.

This chain connects TRBV7-3 to TRBJ2-3; D gene ambiguous. Germline CDR1 is SGHTA and CDR2 is FQGTGA. The CDR3 sequence is 14 residues long. With 3 bases removed from V and 2 bases from J, the gap between germline ends came to 9 bases. CDR3 amino acids: CASSFSGPTDTQYF. In DNA form, the CDR3 reads TGTGCCAGCAGCTTTTCTGGTCCCACAGATACGCAGTATTTT.

This clonotype appeared a few times. The chain combines TRBV20-1 with TRBJ2-2; D is perhaps TRBD2 (6 bases). Germline loops: CDR1 DFQATT, CDR2 SNEGSKA (reference sequence). CDR3 length: 13 amino acids. The CDR3 protein is CGGARADTGELFF. The CDR3 DNA is TGCGGAGGGGCGCGGGCCGACACCGGGGAGCTGTTTTTT.

This clonotype was observed a few times. The rearrangement links TRBV27 to TRBJ2-2; D remains ambiguous. V was pared by 1 base and J by 5 bases, with 8 bases between. The CDR3 covers 14 residues. Looked up from germline, CDR1 is MNHEY and CDR2 is SMNVEV (reference sequence). The CDR3, as DNA: TGTGCCAGCAGTTTATATGTGGGTACCGGGGAGCTGTTTTTT. This sequence encodes CASSLYVGTGELFF.

This clonotype has just one count. The rearrangement uses TRBV19 and TRBJ1-5; D remains ambiguous. V was trimmed by 7 bases and J by 1 base, leaving 20 bases between them. Germline V gene lookup returns CDR1 LNHDA and CDR2 SQIVND (reference sequence). The CDR3 extends over 17 amino acids. This CDR3 reads CASTGAPVGKSNQPQHF. Here the CDR3 DNA reads TGTGCCAGTACTGGCGCCCCGGTGGGAAAAAGCAATCAGCCCCAGCATTTT.

The gene calls are TRBV20-1 and TRBJ2-1; 13 bases map to TRBD2. Germline V CDR1 and CDR2: DFQATT, SNEGSKA (reference sequence). Unmatched junction bases numbered 15, after V lost 6 bases and J lost 7 bases. This CDR3 region has 17 residues. As DNA, the CDR3 is TGCAGTGCCCCAAGGACTAGCGGGAGACTATGGGTGAATGAGCAGTTCTTC. Translated: CSAPRTSGRLWVNEQFF.

Written as DNA, the CDR3 is TGTGCCAGTAGTTCGCTAGCGGGAGTGAAGGTTTACTCTGACTCCTACAATGAGCAGTTCTTC. The encoded protein is CASSSLAGVKVYSDSYNEQFF. This chain links TRBV19 with TRBJ2-1, with TRBD2 identical over 10 bases. CDR3 length: 21 residues. From germline, CDR1 is LNHDA and CDR2 SQIVND (reference sequence). V trimming: 5 bases; J trimming: 0 bases; junction bases outside the gene matches: 19. Full variable domain (outside the CDR3, taken from reference TRBV19 and TRBJ2-1): DGGITQSPKYLFRKEGQNVTLSCEQNLNHDAMYWYRQDPGQGLRLIYYSQIVNDFQKGDIAEGYSVSREKKESFPLTVTSAQKNPTAFYLCASSSLAGVKVYSDSYNEQFFGPGTRLTVL.

The CDR3 nucleotides read TGTGCCAGCAGCTTAGCTACGGGGGTGAAGTACGAGCAGTACTTC. The encoded protein is CASSLATGVKYEQYF. This chain links TRBV7-2 with TRBJ2-1; possibly TRBD2 for D (6 bases). The J call is doubtful: the DNA matches TRBJ2-7 better. Per germline, CDR1 SGHTA and CDR2 FQGNSA. The CDR3 loop spans 15 amino acids.

This clonotype showed up just once. The V and J genes are TRBV20-1 and TRBJ1-1; D might be TRBD1 (5 bases). The V end was cut by 6 bases, the J end by 0 bases, with 11 bases between. Germline CDR1 reads DFQATT; CDR2 reads SNEGSKA (reference sequence). The CDR3 consists of 13 residues. The CDR3 DNA is TGCAGTGCCCGGGGGAGGGTGAACACTGAAGCTTTCTTT. Its protein product is CSARGRVNTEAFF.

The chain joins TRBV7-6 to TRBJ1-6; TRBD1 matches at 7 bases. The CDR3 is 14 amino acids. Germline V CDR1 and CDR2: SGHVS, FNYEAQ. Germline trimming cut 2 bases from V and 6 bases from J; bases unmatched to any gene: 1. CDR3: CASSLSGGNSPLHF. CDR3 nucleotide sequence: TGTGCCAGCAGCTTATCAGGGGGTAATTCACCCCTCCACTTT.

V and J are TRBV28 and TRBJ2-3; weak D call: TRBD2 (6 bases). The germline V gene encodes CDR1 MDHEN and CDR2 SYDVKM. Trimming cost V 2 bases and J 2 bases, with 8 bases left between them. The CDR3 totals 14 residues. Here the CDR3 DNA reads TGTGCCAGCAGTTTAGGGGACTTCACAGATACGCAGTATTTT. As protein: CASSLGDFTDTQYF.

The J gene is TRBJ1-3, the V gene TRBV29-1; perhaps TRBD1 as D (5 bases). V was pared by 4 bases and J by 0 bases, with 13 bases between. This CDR3 spans 15 amino acids. Germline V gene lookup returns CDR1 SQVTM and CDR2 ANQGSEA. CDR3 amino acids: CSVVGQGDSGNTIYF. CDR3 DNA sequence: TGCAGCGTTGTAGGGCAGGGAGACTCTGGAAACACCATATATTTT.

The chain is built from TRBV20-1 and TRBJ2-3; 7 bases map to TRBD1. With 6 bases clipped from V and 5 bases from J, the junction kept 11 bases outside the gene matches. This CDR3 contains 14 residues. CDR1 is DFQATT, CDR2 SNEGSKA, per germline (reference sequence). This CDR3 reads CSAISGQSEDTQYF. The CDR3 DNA reads TGCAGTGCCATTTCGGGACAGAGCGAAGATACGCAGTATTTT.

The chain carries TRBV20-1 and TRBJ2-7, with a possible D match to TRBD1 (6 bases). The CDR3 sequence is 15 residues long. Germline V lookup: CDR1 DFQATT, CDR2 SNEGSKA (reference sequence). Deletions cut 1 base from V and 6 bases from J, with 19 bases between. CDR3 loop: CSARGPQGSPGEQYF. The CDR3 DNA sequence: TGCAGTGCTAGAGGGCCACAGGGTTCTCCGGGCGAGCAGTACTTC.

V is TRBV7-6 and J is TRBJ2-2; unclear D gene. The CDR3 loop spans 12 amino acids. Germline values: CDR1 SGHVS, CDR2 FNYEAQ. Trimming shortened V by 3 bases and J by 4 bases, and 3 bases separated the two germline ends. The DNA for the CDR3 is TGTGCCAGCAGCTTCGGCACCGGGGAGCTGTTTTTT. The encoded protein is CASSFGTGELFF.

CDR3 protein: CATISPAGNEQFF. Written as DNA, the CDR3 is TGTGCCACCATTTCCCCAGCAGGGAATGAGCAGTTCTTC. The chain couples TRBV24-1 to TRBJ2-1; possibly TRBD1 for D (5 bases). The CDR3 is made up of 13 amino acids. The V end was cut by 8 bases, the J end by 7 bases, with 14 bases between. Germline assignment: CDR1 KGHDR and CDR2 SFDVKD.

The chain links TRBV28 to TRBJ1-2; D call uncertain. V shed 3 bases and J shed 8 bases, with 16 bases lying between them. In germline, CDR1 is MDHEN, CDR2 SYDVKM. This CDR3 has 14 residues. This chain's CDR3 is CASSFQSLRGGYTF. The CDR3 region has the DNA TGTGCCAGCAGTTTTCAATCTCTCCGGGGAGGCTACACCTTC.

A few counts support this clonotype. The chain carries TRBV20-1 and TRBJ1-5; possible D gene TRBD1, 5 bases. Germline V lookup: CDR1 DFQATT, CDR2 SNEGSKA (reference sequence). V gave up 1 base and J gave up 1 base, with 11 bases separating them. The CDR3 is 15 amino acids. This CDR3 reads CSARGQGASNQPQHF. DNA for the CDR3: TGCAGTGCTAGAGGTCAAGGGGCCAGCAATCAGCCCCAGCATTTT.

This clonotype was seen only a few times. The rearrangement uses TRBV20-1 and TRBJ2-7, with D maybe TRBD2 (6 bases). Germline CDR1 and CDR2: DFQATT and SNEGSKA (reference sequence). The V end lost 0 bases, the J end lost 5 bases, and 20 bases lay between the germline ends. This CDR3 has 16 residues. The CDR3 DNA is TGCAGTGCTAGAGATCAGTCAAGCGGGTTAAGGAACGAGCAGTACTTC. Its protein is CSARDQSSGLRNEQYF.

J is TRBJ2-5 and V is TRBV14; D possibly corresponds to TRBD2 (7 bases). CDR3 length: 16 residues. CDR1 SGHDN and CDR2 FVKESK come from the germline V gene. V lost 4 bases and J lost 4, with 19 bases in between. This CDR3 reads CASSRKGGAYAETQYF. CDR3 coding DNA: TGTGCCAGCAGCCGCAAGGGGGGGGCGTACGCAGAGACCCAGTACTTC.